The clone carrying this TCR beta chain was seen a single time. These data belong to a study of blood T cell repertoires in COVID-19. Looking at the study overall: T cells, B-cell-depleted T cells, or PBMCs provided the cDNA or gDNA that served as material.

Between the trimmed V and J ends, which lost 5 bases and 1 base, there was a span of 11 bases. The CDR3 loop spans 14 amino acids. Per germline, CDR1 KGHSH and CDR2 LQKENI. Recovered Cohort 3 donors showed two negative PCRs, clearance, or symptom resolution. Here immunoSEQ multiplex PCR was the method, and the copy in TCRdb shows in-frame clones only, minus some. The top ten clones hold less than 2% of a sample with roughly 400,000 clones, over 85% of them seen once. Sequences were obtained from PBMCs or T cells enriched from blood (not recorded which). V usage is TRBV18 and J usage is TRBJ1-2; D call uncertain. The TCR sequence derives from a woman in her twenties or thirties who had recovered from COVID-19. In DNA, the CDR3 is TGTGCCAGCTCAACGGACGGGAGTAACTATGGCTACACCTTC. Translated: CASSTDGSNYGYTF.